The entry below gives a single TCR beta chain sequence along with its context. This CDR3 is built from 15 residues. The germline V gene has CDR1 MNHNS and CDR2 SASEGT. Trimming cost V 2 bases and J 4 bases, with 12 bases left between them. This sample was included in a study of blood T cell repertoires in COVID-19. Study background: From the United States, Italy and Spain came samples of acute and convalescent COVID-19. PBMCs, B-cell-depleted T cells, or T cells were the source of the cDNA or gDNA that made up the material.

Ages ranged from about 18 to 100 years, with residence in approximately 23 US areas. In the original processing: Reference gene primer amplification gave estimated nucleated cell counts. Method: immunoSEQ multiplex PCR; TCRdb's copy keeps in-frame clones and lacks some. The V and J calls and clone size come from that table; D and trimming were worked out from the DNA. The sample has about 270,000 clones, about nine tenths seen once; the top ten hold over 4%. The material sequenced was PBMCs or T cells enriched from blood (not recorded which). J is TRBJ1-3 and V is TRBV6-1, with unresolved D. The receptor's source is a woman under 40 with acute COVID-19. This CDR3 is CASSESPLRGNTIYF. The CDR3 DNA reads TGTGCCAGCAGTGAATCCCCCCTACGGGGAAACACCATATATTTT.